This T cell receptor beta chain appears in the sequencing data of a study of cytomegalovirus exposure and HLA in healthy donors (TCRdb year 2017). Describing the broader study: In an earlier analysis of roughly 500 of the donors, 276 Gb of sequence data and 100 million or so unique TCR beta sequences from about 179 million T cells were reported. An early release that covered some 640 HLA-typed donors contained around 300 gigabases of sequencing data and around 85 million unique TCR sequences. Among the roughly 400 genotyped donors, about 83% belonged to the genetic ancestry cluster associated with self-reported Caucasian donors. The study aimed to test whether cataloging public T cell receptors could reveal signatures of past pathogen exposure. The study used immunosequencing to profile the T cell repertoires of 666 subjects and linked those repertoires to cytomegalovirus serostatus. A separate validation cohort of over a hundred different subjects was used in addition to the approximately 700-subject first cohort. The study combined high-throughput TCR immunosequencing, statistical association of individual TCRs with disease status, and machine learning to predict cytomegalovirus infection status. In a later analysis, previously published TCR beta repertoires from 666 donors were re-analyzed and high-resolution HLA genotyping was added so that TCR occurrence patterns could be studied. Rather than using new phenotypic data, the later analysis identified candidate immune exposures from TCR beta sequences and from how often those sequences occurred across donors. In an earlier analysis of over 550 of the donors, high-throughput TCR beta sequencing was used to judge whether each TCR beta V gene segment behaved as functional or pseudogenic. Donor age, sex, ethnicity and CMV serostatus were compiled alongside the repertoire data. Genome-wide SNP genotypes for about 55% of the 666 donors were used in a later genetic analysis, which treated that subset as a discovery cohort. Every discovery cohort repertoire had been produced on one sequencing platform. Both class I and class II loci were covered by HLA typing, at four-digit resolution. The number of typed donors differed by locus: about 629-630 for A, B, C, DRB1 and DQB1; approximately 530 for DQA1; around 580 for DPA1; and roughly 470 for DPB1. A handful of DR-DQ haplotypes were handled as single units for association and clustering because linkage in the cohort was strong. Across 398 genotyped donors of the cohort, an average of roughly 230,000 unique TCR beta nucleotide sequences per donor were sequenced, and approximately 19% of those sequences were non-productive. The study at large found these results: An earlier analysis of approximately 530 of the donors showed that most TCR beta V segments appeared in productive rearrangements either about 90% or about 30% of the time, which broadly matched IMGT annotations. Linkage disequilibrium might explain the correlated functional status among segregating V segments, but an unknown experimental factor could not be ruled out. In the study, some 160 TCR beta chains were listed as associated with cytomegalovirus. A few of the identified cytomegalovirus-associated TCR beta chains were confirmed in vitro to be specific for cytomegalovirus antigens. For the cohort, immune exposure information was limited to CMV serostatus. A later analysis found that HLA-associated TCR beta chains were more clonally expanded and had lower generation probabilities than equally common non-associated chains. In this cohort, only TCR beta chains were sequenced, and detectable features were limited by the absence of alpha or paired-chain data. The authors suggested that the approach could potentially be generalized to other disease states and immunological phenotypes. HLA typing was unavailable for some donors at each locus, so association tests used only the typed subset. A cluster of highly shared sequence variants was judged likely to represent a technical artifact of the sequencing pipeline. According to a later analysis, parvovirus B19, influenza, CMV and Epstein-Barr virus appeared linked to several top co-occurrence clusters. The classifier was reported to diagnose cytomegalovirus status with high specificity and sensitivity in both the original and validation cohorts. Presence/absence analyses assumed roughly uniform sequencing depth across donors, an assumption that may not hold. Across donors, most TCR sequences were observed very rarely, whereas some public TCRs were present in many individuals. A further reported finding was that TCR beta sequences accurately predicted the HLA-A and HLA-B alleles for most subjects in the first cohort. Some IMGT-functional V segments, including TRBV6-2 and TRBV6-3, could not be told apart with the 87-base-pair reads, so those segments were excluded. Seventeen rarely observed V segments, including chromosome 9 orphons, were excluded from the earlier analysis of approximately 600 of the donors because counts were too low. A later analysis found that most CMV-associated TCR beta chains appeared HLA-restricted, with HLA associations seemingly driven largely by CMV exposure. A later analysis found that TCR association rates varied across HLA loci, with DRB1 alleles showing the most associated TCRs and HLA-C alleles the fewest. Assigning TCR associations to individual alleles was difficult when HLA alleles, especially DR and DQ, strongly co-occurred. A later genetic analysis associated a missense DCLRE1C variant with V-gene and J-gene trimming of TCR beta chains, and an independent cohort replicated the association. A later analysis associated roughly 17,000 TCR beta sequences with specific HLA alleles at a false discovery rate of 0.05. According to a later genetic analysis, donors in an Asian-associated ancestry cluster had fewer N-insertions in productive TCRs than the approximately 630-donor mean.

Library preparation employed the immunoSEQ multiplex PCR assay. For the multiplex PCR, a mixture combining 60 forward primers for TCR Vbeta segments and 13 reverse primers for TCR Jbeta segments was used. The CDR3 region of rearranged TCR beta genes was amplified from genomic DNA by a multiplex PCR assay. On the Illumina HiSeq System, the amplified TCR beta libraries were sequenced as 87-base-pair reads. The study's processing was this. Across the 700 or so repertoires, a later analysis counted roughly 84 million unique TCR beta chains, 9.5 million to 13 million of which were shared by at least two donors. Raw reads were error-corrected and collapsed into unique sequences with a nearest-neighbor algorithm that merged closely related sequences to remove PCR and sequencing errors. CDR3 sequences were aligned to IMGT reference sequences to assign V, D and J gene segments. For a sequence to be retained, a match of at least six nucleotides was required to both a V gene segment and a J gene segment. A rearrangement counted as productive if the CDR3 had no stop codons and remained in frame with V and J, and every other rearrangement counted as non-productive. CDR3 was defined according to IMGT convention as the region running from the second conserved V-encoded cysteine to the conserved J-encoded phenylalanine. The earlier analysis of approximately 590 of the donors excluded any sequence lacking an unambiguous match to a single V gene segment. An earlier analysis of under 750 of the donors called V segments functional above 56.7% productive rearrangements and segregating when the between-donor standard deviation exceeded 5%. A statistical classification framework was developed to diagnose cytomegalovirus status using the catalog of TCR beta chain sequences. V and J gene assignment, in a later analysis, came from comparing TCR nucleotide sequences with IMGT/GENE-DB human TR gene sequences. In a later analysis, CDR3 sequences and most-parsimonious VDJ recombination scenarios were assigned using the TCRdist pipeline. In a later analysis, each TCR beta chain was defined by its CDR3 amino acid sequence together with its V-gene family, and reads without a unique V-gene family were excluded. To address suspected cross-contamination and a sequencing artifact, a later analysis removed 550 to 750 highly shared, low-generation-probability nucleotide sequences. In a later analysis, a clonal expansion index was calculated for each public chain from normalized within-repertoire ranks of inferred template counts. Generation probabilities in a later analysis came from a VDJ recombination model fitted to out-of-frame rearrangements, and those results were checked against IGoR. In a later analysis, hypergeometric tests were used to score TCR-TCR, TCR-HLA and TCR-CMV co-occurrence, with a repertoire-size bias correction applied to TCR pairs. In a later analysis, false discovery rates were estimated by permuting HLA or CMV assignments 20 times. A later analysis grouped co-occurring TCRs with DBSCAN, adding TCRdist sequence similarity when clustering within HLA-allele-positive subsets. Co-occurrence clustering excluded repertoires with fewer than 30,000 or more than 120,000 public chains, plus five with anomalous nucleotide sharing. Sourced from immuneACCESS, this table was stored by TCRdb with only in-frame sequences that have V and J called. A share of the clones is absent; for the studies checked, an unresolved V gene accounts for under half, and the remainder has no known explanation. V and J calls and clone size are copied from that table; D and trimming were computed from the DNA. Across this sample there are 200,000 to 250,000 clones, with around 80% seen only once. The ten largest clones capture 0.2% to 0.25% of the sample.

With regard to this clone: Its antigen specificity is not known. Base qualities are not at hand, and no much larger clone is one base apart.

Cut back by 3 bases and 5 bases, the V and J ends lie 20 bases apart. CDR1 and CDR2 were assigned from the germline V gene as SGDLS and YYNGEE. Measured from the cysteine to the phenylalanine, the CDR3 is 16 residues long. The only DNA kept is the CDR3, 48 bases in frame from the first base. The cohort consisted of hundreds of healthy bone marrow donors. All cohort members were sampled while nominally healthy, although unrecorded immune exposures were likely present. The donor was CMV seronegative and belonged to the group of more than 300 seronegative cohort members. A peripheral blood sample was provided by each donor, and peripheral blood mononuclear cells were used for TCR beta sequencing. The Qiagen DNeasy Blood Extraction Kit was used to extract genomic DNA from the blood cell samples.

Sequenced sample: PBMCs. The chain couples TRBV9 to TRBJ2-5; tentative D gene TRBD2, with 6 bases matching. The TCR originated in a girl aged 2 to 10 in good health and CMV-seronegative. This receptor carries the CDR3 CASSAGGLILPETQYF. The nucleotide sequence is TGTGCCAGCAGCGCCGGGGGATTAATACTACCGGAGACCCAGTACTTC.